What follows is one T cell receptor (beta chain) and its context. The sample is drawn from a study of shared T cell receptors in the human thymus. The CDR3 runs to 11 residues. CDR1 is LGHNA, CDR2 YSLEER, per germline. Deletions cut 4 bases from V and 5 bases from J, with 5 bases between. Clones were sequenced by immunoSEQ multiplex PCR, and TCRdb holds only the in-frame ones, with some missing. This sample has hundreds of thousands of clones; roughly 90% occur once, and the top ten carry over 0.008%. These data were likewise used in another study, on human thymus T cells. That paper states: Healthy Finnish infants undergoing corrective surgery for congenital heart defects provided the donor material.

This TCR came from a boy in the first two years of life with a congenital heart defect. The chain has TRBV4-3 and TRBJ2-5; D not resolved. The sequenced sample was thymocytes. CDR3 in DNA: TGCGCCAGCAGCCTCGGGGAGACCCAGTACTTC. As protein: CASSLGETQYF.